These T cell receptor beta chains were read from a single sample in a study of cytomegalovirus exposure and HLA in healthy donors. TCRdb's table, derived via immunoSEQ multiplex PCR, lists solely in-frame clones and lacks some. The table includes fewer than 250,000 clones, about 80% detected once. Sequences were obtained from PBMCs. The receptors shown here come from a woman under 40 in good health and CMV-seropositive. CDR3s include the opening cysteine and the closing phenylalanine or tryptophan. A D gene is named only where the DNA matches it firmly. Size tells how often a clone was seen (once, few, many) or the class of an expanded clone, and some rows leave it out.

j_call | clone_size | d_call | v_call | cdr3_nt | cdr3_aa
TRBJ2-5 | NA | TRBD1 | TRBV6-1 | TGTGCCAGCAGTGAAGCGAGGACAGGGGGCTTAGAGACCCAGTACTTC | CASSEARTGGLETQYF
TRBJ2-7 | NA | TRBD1 | TRBV5-1 | TGCGCCAGCAGCCACGGGACAGGGAACGAGCAGTACTTC | CASSHGTGNEQYF
TRBJ1-1 | NA | NA | TRBV19 | TGTGCCAGTAGTTCGGGGGGCACTGAAGCTTTCTTT | CASSSGGTEAFF
TRBJ2-7 | few | TRBD1 | TRBV29-1 | TGCAGCGCTGAGGGGCAGGGGGCGGGGGAGCAGTACTTC | CSAEGQGAGEQYF
TRBJ1-5 | once | NA | TRBV4-2 | TGTGCCAGCAGCCAAGCCCCGGTCCCCAATAGCAATCAGCCCCAGCATTTT | CASSQAPVPNSNQPQHF
TRBJ1-5 | NA | NA | TRBV7-2 | TGTGCCAGCAGCCCAACGACCAGGGCAGATTTCCGGCCCCAGCATTTT | CASSPTTRADFRPQHF
TRBJ2-7 | NA | NA | TRBV6-5 | TGTGCCAGCAGTTACACCCGGGGCTACGAGCAGTACTTC | CASSYTRGYEQYF
TRBJ2-7 | NA | NA | TRBV4-3 | TGCGCCAGCAGCCAAGGGTCCGACAGCTCCTACGAGCAGTACTTC | CASSQGSDSSYEQYF
TRBJ2-1 | NA | TRBD2 | TRBV25-1 | TGTGCCAGCAGTGAATCTACTAGCGTGGATGAGCAGTTCTTC | CASSESTSVDEQFF
TRBJ1-4 | NA | TRBD1 | TRBV6-6 | TGTGCCAGCAGTTACCCGATACTTAGGGGGCCTGAAAAACTGTTTTTT | CASSYPILRGPEKLFF
TRBJ2-1 | NA | NA | TRBV5-1 | TGCGCCAGCAGCTTGGGTCTCGGCTCCTACAATGAGCAGTTCTTC | CASSLGLGSYNEQFF
TRBJ2-5 | NA | NA | TRBV5-5 | TGTGCCAGCAGCCCACAGGGTTTCCAAGAGACCCAGTACTTC | CASSPQGFQETQYF
TRBJ1-2 | NA | TRBD1 | TRBV28 | TGTGCCAGCAGGCGGGACAGGGGCCCCCAAGTGAGGGGCTACACCTTC | CASRRDRGPQVRGYTF
TRBJ1-4 | NA | NA | TRBV5-6 | TGTGCCAGCAGCTTAGGAGGGAAGGCTAATGAAAAACTGTTTTTT | CASSLGGKANEKLFF
TRBJ2-1 | few | TRBD1 | TRBV27 | TGTGCCAGCAGTTTCTACGACAGGGGGGGAGACAATGAGCAGTTCTTC | CASSFYDRGGDNEQFF
TRBJ1-1 | NA | TRBD1 | TRBV4-1 | TGCGCCAGCAGCCAAGGAGAGGGACAGATGAACACTGAAGCTTTCTTT | CASSQGEGQMNTEAFF
TRBJ2-2 | NA | NA | TRBV11-3 | TGTGCCAGCAGCCCCAGGGGCACCGGGGAGCTGTTTTTT | CASSPRGTGELFF
TRBJ1-2 | NA | NA | TRBV28 | TGTGCCAGCAGCTCCGGGACTAACTATGGCTACACCTTC | CASSSGTNYGYTF
TRBJ1-1 | NA | TRBD1 | TRBV27 | TGTGCCAGCAGTTTAAGGGACAGGAACACTGAAGCTTTCTTT | CASSLRDRNTEAFF
TRBJ2-3 | NA | TRBD1 | TRBV7-9 | TGTGCCAGCTCAGCTGGGACAGGGGGCGCAGGAGATACGCAGTATTTT | CASSAGTGGAGDTQYF
TRBJ2-7 | NA | TRBD1 | TRBV2 | TGTGCCAGCAGTGCAGCCTCGGGACAGGGGTTCTACGAGCAGTACTTC | CASSAASGQGFYEQYF
TRBJ1-4 | NA | NA | TRBV7-8 | TGTGCCAGCAGCCCCAGACAGAGAACTAATGAAAAACTGTTTTTT | CASSPRQRTNEKLFF
TRBJ1-2 | NA | NA | TRBV28 | TGTGCCAGCAGTCCCCCTGAGGGAAACATTTATGGCTACACCTTC | CASSPPEGNIYGYTF
TRBJ2-2 | NA | TRBD2 | TRBV7-3 | TGTGCCAGCAGCTCCCTCGGGGGGGGGAACACCGGGGAGCTGTTTTTT | CASSSLGGGNTGELFF
TRBJ2-1 | NA | NA | TRBV30 | TGTGCCTGGAGTCAGGGGCCCTCCTACAATGAGCAGTTCTTC | CAWSQGPSYNEQFF
TRBJ1-1 | NA | NA | TRBV27 | TGTGCCAGCAGCTTGAAAGGAGGTTTTCCAGGTTCCTTGTTGGGAGCTTTCTTT | CASSLKGGFPGSLLGAFF
TRBJ1-2 | NA | TRBD1 | TRBV11-2 | TGTGCCAGCAGCCCGGGACAGAGGGTTAACTATGGCTACACCTTC | CASSPGQRVNYGYTF
TRBJ2-7 | NA | TRBD1 | TRBV6-1 | TGTGCCAGCAGTGGTCGGACAGGCGCCAGATCCCTCTACGAGCAGTACTTC | CASSGRTGARSLYEQYF
TRBJ1-5 | once | NA | TRBV19 | TGTGCCAGTAGCACCCAGGTGACGGGGAGTCAGCCCCAGCATTTT | CASSTQVTGSQPQHF
TRBJ1-1 | medium-sized | TRBD1 | TRBV18 | TGTGCCAGCTCACCAGAATCCACAGGGGAAGGCGCTTTCTTT | CASSPESTGEGAFF
TRBJ1-2 | NA | NA | TRBV27 | TGTGCCAGCAGTTCGTTCAGACAGGCTGGCTATGGCTACACCTTC | CASSSFRQAGYGYTF
TRBJ1-3 | NA | NA | TRBV27 | TGTGCCAGCAGTCGGAGCCCGGTGGTCTCTGGAAACACCATATATTTT | CASSRSPVVSGNTIYF
TRBJ2-3 | NA | TRBD2 | TRBV5-1 | TGCGCCAGCAGCGTGGGACTAGCGCAGAGCACAGATACGCAGTATTTT | CASSVGLAQSTDTQYF
TRBJ1-1 | NA | NA | TRBV5-6 | TGTGCCAGCAGCCGCGATCCGGTGCCGAACACTGAAGCTTTCTTT | CASSRDPVPNTEAFF
TRBJ2-7 | NA | NA | TRBV6-5 | TGTGCCAGCAGTTACAAGATAGGGGGGGTTTACGAGCAGTACTTC | CASSYKIGGVYEQYF
TRBJ2-7 | few | NA | TRBV28 | TGTGCCAGCAGTTTAGGGACTCTTTCCTACGAGCAGTACTTC | CASSLGTLSYEQYF
TRBJ2-2 | once | TRBD2 | TRBV11-3 | TGTGCCAGCAGTCCTCAAAGCGGGAGGGCCTCCGGGGAGCTGTTTTTT | CASSPQSGRASGELFF
TRBJ1-1 | NA | TRBD1 | TRBV19 | TGTGCCAGTAGTCAGGGACAGGGAAACACTGAAGCTTTCTTT | CASSQGQGNTEAFF
TRBJ2-5 | NA | TRBD2 | TRBV10-3 | TGTGCCATCAGTGAGGGGAGCGGGGGAGGTGTAAAGACCCAGTACTTC | CAISEGSGGGVKTQYF
TRBJ2-6 | NA | NA | TRBV5-1 | TGCGCCAGCAGCCCAGGACTCGGACCGAACTCTGGGGCCAACGTCCTGACTTTC | CASSPGLGPNSGANVLTF
TRBJ2-7 | few | TRBD2 | TRBV7-6 | TGTGCCAGCAGCTTAGGCCCCCATGTAGCGGGAAATGCACCCTACGAGCAGTACTTC | CASSLGPHVAGNAPYEQYF
TRBJ2-3 | NA | NA | TRBV5-4 | TGTGCCAGCAGCTTGGGTTCCGGCCTAGCCATCGATACGCAGTATTTT | CASSLGSGLAIDTQYF
TRBJ1-1 | NA | NA | TRBV6-6 | TGTGCCAGCACCCTAGTACCGAACACTGAAGCTTTCTTT | CASTLVPNTEAFF
TRBJ2-7 | few | TRBD1 | TRBV7-2 | TGTGCCAGCAGCACAAAATGGTCAGGGGCAGGGGGCGAGCAGTACTTC | CASSTKWSGAGGEQYF
TRBJ2-3 | NA | NA | TRBV28 | TGTGCCAGCAGTTTACCCCTTGAGGCCCCGGATACGCAGTATTTT | CASSLPLEAPDTQYF
TRBJ2-1 | NA | NA | TRBV7-3 | TGTGCCAGCAGCAAGGGGGGGAAACTCGGGGCTGAGCAGTTCTTC | CASSKGGKLGAEQFF
TRBJ1-2 | NA | NA | TRBV11-2 | TGTGCCAGCAGCTTAGCAAACAGTCCCTCTAACTATGGCTACACCTTC | CASSLANSPSNYGYTF
TRBJ1-4 | NA | TRBD1 | TRBV10-3 | TGTGCCATCAGTTTGGACAGGGAGAATGAAAAACTGTTTTTT | CAISLDRENEKLFF
TRBJ1-2 | NA | TRBD1 | TRBV2 | TGTGCCAGCAGGGCAGACGTACAGGGGTACTATGGCTACACCTTC | CASRADVQGYYGYTF
TRBJ1-2 | NA | NA | TRBV4-2 | TGTGCCAGCAGCCAAGAGGAAGGCTGGAGCTATGGCTACACCTTC | CASSQEEGWSYGYTF
TRBJ2-2 | NA | NA | TRBV7-3 | TGTGCCAGCAGCTCGGTGGGGGGCACCGGGGAGCTGTTTTTT | CASSSVGGTGELFF
TRBJ2-7 | NA | NA | TRBV20-1 | TGCAGTGCTCCTCTATACTACGAGCAGTACTTC | CSAPLYYEQYF
TRBJ2-3 | NA | NA | TRBV19 | TGTGCCAGTAGCCGTTCCGTATCAATTCCGGGGGATACGCAGTATTTT | CASSRSVSIPGDTQYF
TRBJ1-1 | once | NA | TRBV30 | TGTGCCTGGAGGGCAGAAGATTTTGAAGCTTTCTTT | CAWRAEDFEAFF
TRBJ2-5 | few | TRBD1 | TRBV7-9 | TGTGCCAGCAGCTTCCCCCAGGGGGCAAAGACCCAGTACTTC | CASSFPQGAKTQYF
TRBJ2-3 | NA | NA | TRBV7-9 | TGTGCCAGCGGACGGGGAGATACGCAGTATTTT | CASGRGDTQYF